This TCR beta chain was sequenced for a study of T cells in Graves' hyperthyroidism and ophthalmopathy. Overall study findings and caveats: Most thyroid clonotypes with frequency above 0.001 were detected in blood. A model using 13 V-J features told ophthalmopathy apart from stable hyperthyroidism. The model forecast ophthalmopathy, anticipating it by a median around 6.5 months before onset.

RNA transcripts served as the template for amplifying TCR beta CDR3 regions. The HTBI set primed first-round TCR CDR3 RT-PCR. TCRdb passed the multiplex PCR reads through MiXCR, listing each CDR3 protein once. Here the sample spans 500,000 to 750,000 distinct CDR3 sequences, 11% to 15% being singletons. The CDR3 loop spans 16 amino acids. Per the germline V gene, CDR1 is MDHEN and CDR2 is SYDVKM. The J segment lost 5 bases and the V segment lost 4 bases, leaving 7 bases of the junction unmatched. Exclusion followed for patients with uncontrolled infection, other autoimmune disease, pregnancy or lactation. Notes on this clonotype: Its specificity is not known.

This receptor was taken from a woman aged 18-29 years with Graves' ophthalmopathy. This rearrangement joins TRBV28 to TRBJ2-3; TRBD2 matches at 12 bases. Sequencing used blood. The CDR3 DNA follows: TGTGCCAGCAGTTCGGTGACTAGCGGGAGTGGAGATACGCAGTATTTT. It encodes CASSSVTSGSGDTQYF.